The entry below gives a single TCR beta chain sequence along with its context. Its recognized antigen is unknown. No base quality information exists; no much larger clone differs at one position. Enrolling through a virtual design, the prospective study's participants ranged in age from about 18 to 89 years and lived across approximately 25 United States geographic areas. In the prospective study, participants were assigned to cohorts based on the clinical history participants reported in a screening survey and a study questionnaire. A participant counted as exposed if, within 2 weeks of entering the study, that participant had been in contact with someone who had a PCR-confirmed or clinician-diagnosed COVID-19 case. Each participant in the prospective study had whole blood, serum and a nasopharyngeal or oropharyngeal swab collected by mobile phlebotomists. Participants in the prospective study had the option to provide additional blood draws and questionnaires over a roughly 2-month period. Prospective study blood samples were shipped either frozen or at room temperature before DNA extraction.

V loses 4 bases at its end and J loses 2 bases; junction bases beyond the gene matches: 12. CDR1 MNHNS and CDR2 SASEGT are derived from the germline V gene. The CDR3 runs 17 residues from the cysteine to the phenylalanine. Just the 51-base CDR3 DNA is kept, in frame starting at base 1. TCRbeta CDR3 regions were amplified from genomic DNA by means of the immunoSEQ Assay, a bias-controlled multiplex PCR. Regarding the original processing steps: Nucleated cell counts per sample were estimated from amplification of reference gene primers within the assay. To quantify the absolute abundance of each unique TCRbeta CDR3 rearrangement, sequence reads were collapsed and filtered. For each sample, productive Simpson clonality was calculated by taking the square root of Simpson's diversity index across productive rearrangements. The clones in this table, taken by TCRdb from immuneACCESS, are in-frame only. Not every clone is retained; where verified, under half of the shortfall comes from an unresolved V gene, and the cause of the rest is unknown. V and J calls and clone size are as listed in that table; D and trimming were resolved from the DNA. Across this sample there are about 180,000 clones, with more than 75% seen only once. The leading ten clones occupy 14% of the sample.

The data originate from a study of blood T cell repertoires in COVID-19 (TCRdb year 2020). Regarding the complete study: Collaborator samples came from the United States, Italy and Spain and covered acute and convalescent phases of COVID-19. A freely available public database, intended as a resource for researchers studying the immune response to SARS-CoV-2, is where the repertoires were released. The samples were drawn from two sources: the first 160 participants of the ongoing ImmuneRACE study, and 1,254 subjects contributed by 6 global collaborators. The material from the prospective study consisted of cDNA or gDNA derived from T cells, B-cell-depleted T cells, or PBMCs. Where available, HLA class I and class II types were taken from metadata supplied by the sample provider and were not determined by assay-based typing. Nearly every sample came with metadata listing a de-identified subject ID, COVID-19 status, age in years and sex. The dataset comprised deeply sampled blood TCRbeta repertoires from subjects exposed to, actively infected with, or recovered from COVID-19.

General study outcomes and caveats: How much clinical and demographic metadata was included differed by source and by participant, and the metadata was provided uncurated.

The TCR comes from a man in his fifties or sixties who had been exposed to COVID-19. The sample was PBMCs or T cells enriched from blood (not recorded which). This receptor chain uses TRBV6-1 and TRBJ2-7, with 9 central nucleotides matching TRBD1. The DNA reads as follows: TGTGCCAGCAGTGCTGTGACAGGGGGAAGGGGAACCTACGAGCAGTACTTC. Its translation is CASSAVTGGRGTYEQYF.